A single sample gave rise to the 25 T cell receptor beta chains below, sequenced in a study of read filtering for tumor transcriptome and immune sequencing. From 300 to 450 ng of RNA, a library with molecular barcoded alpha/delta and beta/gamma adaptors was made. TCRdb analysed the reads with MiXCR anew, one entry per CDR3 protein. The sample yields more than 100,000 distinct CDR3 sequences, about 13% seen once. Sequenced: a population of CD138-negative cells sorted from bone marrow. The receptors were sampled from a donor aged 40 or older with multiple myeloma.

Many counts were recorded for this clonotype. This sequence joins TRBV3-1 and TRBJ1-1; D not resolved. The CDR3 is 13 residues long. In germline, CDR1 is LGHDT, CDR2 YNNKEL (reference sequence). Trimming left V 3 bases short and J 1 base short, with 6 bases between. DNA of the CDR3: TGTGCCAGCAGCCAGCGGGAGAACACTGAAGCTTTCTTT. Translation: CASSQRENTEAFF.

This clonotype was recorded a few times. CDR3 sequence: CASSPHSEVETQYF. The CDR3 coding sequence is TGTGCCAGTAGCCCCCACTCCGAGGTAGAGACCCAGTACTTC. The chain has TRBV19 and TRBJ2-5; D is ambiguous. Trimming stripped 6 bases from V and 4 bases from J, with 15 bases between. Germline values: CDR1 LNHDA, CDR2 SQIVND (reference sequence). There are 14 residues in the CDR3.

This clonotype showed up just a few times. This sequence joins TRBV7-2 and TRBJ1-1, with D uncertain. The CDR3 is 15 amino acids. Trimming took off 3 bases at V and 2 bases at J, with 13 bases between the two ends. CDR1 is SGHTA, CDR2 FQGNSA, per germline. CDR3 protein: CASSFDPLSNTEAFF. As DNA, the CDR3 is TGTGCCAGCAGCTTCGACCCACTAAGTAACACTGAAGCTTTCTTT.

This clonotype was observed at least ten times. The CDR3 DNA is TGTGCCAGCAGCTTAGGGGCACCACATCTGAACACTGAAGCTTTCTTT. Amino acid sequence: CASSLGAPHLNTEAFF. The chain combines TRBV7-9 with TRBJ1-1; D unresolved. V was shortened by 1 base and J by 0 bases, with 12 bases between the two germline ends. The germline gives CDR1 SEHNR, CDR2 FQNEAQ (reference sequence). This CDR3 is built from 16 residues. The full variable domain, its missing parts supplied by reference TRBV7-9 and TRBJ1-1, is DTGVSQNPRHKITKRGQNVTFRCDPISEHNRLYWYRQTLGQGPEFLTYFQNEAQLEKSRLLSDRFSAERPKGSFSTLEIQRTEQGDSAMYLCASSLGAPHLNTEAFFGQGTRLTVV.

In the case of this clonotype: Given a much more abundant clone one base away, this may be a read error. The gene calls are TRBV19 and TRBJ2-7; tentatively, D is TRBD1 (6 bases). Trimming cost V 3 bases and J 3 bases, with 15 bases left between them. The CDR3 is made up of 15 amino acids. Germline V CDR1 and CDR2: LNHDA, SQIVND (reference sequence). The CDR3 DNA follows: TGTGCCAGTAGTATTACCGGGATAGGGGGCTACGAGCAGTACTTC. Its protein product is CASSITGIGGYEQYF.

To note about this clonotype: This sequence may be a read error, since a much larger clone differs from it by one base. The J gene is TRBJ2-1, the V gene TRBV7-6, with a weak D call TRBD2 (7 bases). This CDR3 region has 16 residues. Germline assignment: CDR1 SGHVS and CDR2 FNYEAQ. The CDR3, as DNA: TGTGCCGGCAGCTTAGGGGGGGGTCGTCCCTACAATGAGCAGTTCTTC. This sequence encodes CAGSLGGGRPYNEQFF.

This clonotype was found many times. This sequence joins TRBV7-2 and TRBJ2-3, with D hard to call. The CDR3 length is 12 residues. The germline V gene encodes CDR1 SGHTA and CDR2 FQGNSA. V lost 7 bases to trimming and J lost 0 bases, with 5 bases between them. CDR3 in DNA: TGTGCCAGCACCCATAGCACAGATACGCAGTATTTT. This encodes CASTHSTDTQYF.

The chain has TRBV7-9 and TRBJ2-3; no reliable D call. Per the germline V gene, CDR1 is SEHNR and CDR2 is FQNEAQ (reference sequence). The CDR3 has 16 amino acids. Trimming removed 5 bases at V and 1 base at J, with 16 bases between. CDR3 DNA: TGTGCCAGCAGCCCCGATAAGTGGAGAGGCACAGATACGCAGTATTTT. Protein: CASSPDKWRGTDTQYF. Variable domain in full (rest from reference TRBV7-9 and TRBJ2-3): DTGVSQNPRHKITKRGQNVTFRCDPISEHNRLYWYRQTLGQGPEFLTYFQNEAQLEKSRLLSDRFSAERPKGSFSTLEIQRTEQGDSAMYLCASSPDKWRGTDTQYFGPGTRLTVL.

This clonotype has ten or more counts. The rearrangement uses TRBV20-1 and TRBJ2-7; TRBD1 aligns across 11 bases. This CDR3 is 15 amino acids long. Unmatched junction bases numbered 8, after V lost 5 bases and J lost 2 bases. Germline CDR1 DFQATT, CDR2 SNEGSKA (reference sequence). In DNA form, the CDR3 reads TGCAGTGCTCACACGGGACAGGGGGTCACCTACGAGCAGTACTTC. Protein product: CSAHTGQGVTYEQYF.

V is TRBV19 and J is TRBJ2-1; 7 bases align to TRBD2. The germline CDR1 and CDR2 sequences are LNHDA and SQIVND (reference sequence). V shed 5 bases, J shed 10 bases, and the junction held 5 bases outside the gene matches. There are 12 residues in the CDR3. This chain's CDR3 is CASSPAGEEQFF. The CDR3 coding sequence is TGTGCCAGTAGTCCCGCGGGAGAGGAGCAGTTCTTC.

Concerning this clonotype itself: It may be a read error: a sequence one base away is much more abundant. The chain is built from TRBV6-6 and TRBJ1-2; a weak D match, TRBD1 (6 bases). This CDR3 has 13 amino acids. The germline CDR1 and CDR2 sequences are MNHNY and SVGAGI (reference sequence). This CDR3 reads CASSRQVNYGHTF. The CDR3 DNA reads TGTGCCAGCAGCAGACAGGTGAACTATGGCCACACCTTC.

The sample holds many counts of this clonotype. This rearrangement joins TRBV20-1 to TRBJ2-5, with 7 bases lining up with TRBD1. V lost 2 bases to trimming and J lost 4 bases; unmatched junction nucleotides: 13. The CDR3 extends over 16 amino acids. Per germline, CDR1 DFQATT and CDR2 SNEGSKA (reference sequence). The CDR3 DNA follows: TGCAGTGCTAGACCCGATGTAGGGGGCGTTAGAGAGACCCAGTACTTC. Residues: CSARPDVGGVRETQYF.

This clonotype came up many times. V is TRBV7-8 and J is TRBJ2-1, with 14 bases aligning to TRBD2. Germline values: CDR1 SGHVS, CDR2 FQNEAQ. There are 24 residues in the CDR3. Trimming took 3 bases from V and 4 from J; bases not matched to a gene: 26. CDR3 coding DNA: TGTGCCAGCAGCTTTCTAAGAGGGACTAGCGGGAGTTCTTCCCTGGGCAAGGGGTACAATGAGCAGTTCTTC. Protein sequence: CASSFLRGTSGSSSLGKGYNEQFF.

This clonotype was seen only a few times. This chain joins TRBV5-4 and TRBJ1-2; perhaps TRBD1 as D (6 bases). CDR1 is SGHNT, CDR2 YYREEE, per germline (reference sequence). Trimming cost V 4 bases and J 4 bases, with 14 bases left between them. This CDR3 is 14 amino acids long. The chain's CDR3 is CASSEPTGPYGYTF. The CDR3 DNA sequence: TGTGCCAGCAGCGAGCCGACAGGACCCTATGGCTACACCTTC.

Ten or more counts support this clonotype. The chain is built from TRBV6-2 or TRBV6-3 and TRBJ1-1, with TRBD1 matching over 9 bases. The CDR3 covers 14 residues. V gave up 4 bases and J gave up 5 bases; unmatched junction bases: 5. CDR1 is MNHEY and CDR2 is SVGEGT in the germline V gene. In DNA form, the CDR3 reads TGTGCCAGCAGTTTCGTGGACAGGGGAACTGAAGCTTTCTTT. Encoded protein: CASSFVDRGTEAFF.

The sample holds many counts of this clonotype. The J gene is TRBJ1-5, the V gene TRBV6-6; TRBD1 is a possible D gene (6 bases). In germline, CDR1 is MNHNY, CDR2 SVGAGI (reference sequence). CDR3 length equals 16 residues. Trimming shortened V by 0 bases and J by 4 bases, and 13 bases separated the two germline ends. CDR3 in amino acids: CASSYSSRGGNQPQHF. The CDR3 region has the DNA TGTGCCAGCAGTTACTCATCCAGGGGAGGGAATCAGCCCCAGCATTTT.

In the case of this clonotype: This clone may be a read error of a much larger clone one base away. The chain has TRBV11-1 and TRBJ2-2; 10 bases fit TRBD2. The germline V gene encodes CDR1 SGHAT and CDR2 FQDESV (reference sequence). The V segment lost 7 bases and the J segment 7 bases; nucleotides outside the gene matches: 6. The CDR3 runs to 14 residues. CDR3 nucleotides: TGTGCCAGCATCCAGGGACTAGCGAGCGGGGAGCTGTTTTTT. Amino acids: CASIQGLASGELFF.

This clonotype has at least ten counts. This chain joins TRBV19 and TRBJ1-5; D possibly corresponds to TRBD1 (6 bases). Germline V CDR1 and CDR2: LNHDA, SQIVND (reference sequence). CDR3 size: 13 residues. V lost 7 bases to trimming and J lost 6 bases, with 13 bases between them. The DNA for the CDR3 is TGTGCCAGTAATAGGGGGGCAAGTCAGCCCCAGCATTTT. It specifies CASNRGASQPQHF.

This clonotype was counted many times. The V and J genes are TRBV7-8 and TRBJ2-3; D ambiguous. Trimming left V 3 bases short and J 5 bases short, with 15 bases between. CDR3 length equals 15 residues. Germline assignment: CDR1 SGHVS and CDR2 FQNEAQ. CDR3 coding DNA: TGTGCCAGCAGCTTGTCGTACGGTGCAAAAGATACGCAGTATTTT. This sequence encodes CASSLSYGAKDTQYF. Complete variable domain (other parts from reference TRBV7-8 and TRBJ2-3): GAGVSQSPRYKVAKRGQDVALRCDPISGHVSLFWYQQALGQGPEFLTYFQNEAQLDKSGLPSDRFFAERPEGSVSTLKIQRTQQEDSAVYLCASSLSYGAKDTQYFGPGTRLTVL.

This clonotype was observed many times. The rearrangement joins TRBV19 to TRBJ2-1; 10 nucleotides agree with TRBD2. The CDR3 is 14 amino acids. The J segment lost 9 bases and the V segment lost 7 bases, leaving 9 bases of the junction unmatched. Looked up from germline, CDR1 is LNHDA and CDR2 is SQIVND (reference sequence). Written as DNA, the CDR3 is TGTGCCAGTATTCAGACTAGCGGGTTTGGTGAGCAGTTCTTC. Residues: CASIQTSGFGEQFF.

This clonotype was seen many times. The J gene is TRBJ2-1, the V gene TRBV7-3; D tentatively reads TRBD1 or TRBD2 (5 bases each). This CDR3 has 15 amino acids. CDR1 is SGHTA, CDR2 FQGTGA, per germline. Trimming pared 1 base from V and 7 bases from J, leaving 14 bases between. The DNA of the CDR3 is TGTGCCAGCAGCTTAAGGCATGGGGGTTCTAATGAGCAGTTCTTC. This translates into CASSLRHGGSNEQFF.

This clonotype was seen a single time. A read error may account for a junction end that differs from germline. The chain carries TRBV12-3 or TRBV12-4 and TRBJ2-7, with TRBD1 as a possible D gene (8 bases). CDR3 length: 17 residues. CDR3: CASSPIRGQGGPYEQCF. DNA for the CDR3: TGTGCCAGCAGTCCCATTAGAGGACAGGGAGGGCCCTACGAGCAGTGCTTC.

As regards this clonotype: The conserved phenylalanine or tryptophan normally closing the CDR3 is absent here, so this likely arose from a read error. Here the CDR3 DNA reads TGCAGTGCTAGGGGGACTAGCGGCTTCAAGGATACGCAGTATTCT. This translates into CSARGTSGFKDTQYS. This sequence joins TRBV20-1 and TRBJ2-3, with 11 bases identical to TRBD2. Trimming took 3 bases from V and 6 from J; bases not matched to a gene: 8. CDR1 and CDR2 (germline): DFQATT, SNEGSKA (reference sequence). This CDR3 contains 15 residues.

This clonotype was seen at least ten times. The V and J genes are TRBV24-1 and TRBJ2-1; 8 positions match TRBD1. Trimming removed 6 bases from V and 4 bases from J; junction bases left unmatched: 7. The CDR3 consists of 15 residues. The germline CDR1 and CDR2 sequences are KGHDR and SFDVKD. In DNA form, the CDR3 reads TGTGCCACCAGTTCGGACAGGGTCCCTTACAATGAGCAGTTCTTC. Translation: CATSSDRVPYNEQFF.

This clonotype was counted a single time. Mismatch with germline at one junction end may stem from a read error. The CDR3 bases are TGTGCCAGCAGCCCCTCCTACGAGCAGTGCTTC. This translates into CASSPSYEQCF. The V gene is TRBV6-2 or TRBV6-3, the J gene TRBJ2-7; D not resolved. Per germline, CDR1 MNHEY and CDR2 SVGEGT. The CDR3 has 11 residues.